These 23 T cell receptor beta chains were all obtained from the same sample, sequenced in a study of blood T cell repertoires in COVID-19. Only in-frame clones appear in the TCRdb table, and some are missing; sequencing was by immunoSEQ multiplex PCR. The sample includes under 450,000 clones, just over 90% seen only once; the top ten take about 0.9%. Sequencing was carried out using PBMCs or T cells enriched from blood (not recorded which). These receptor sequences come from a woman aged 40 to 50 who had been exposed to COVID-19.

The J gene is TRBJ1-2, the V gene TRBV30; D remains unclear. Germline loops: CDR1 GTSNPN, CDR2 SVGIG (reference sequence). V was trimmed by 4 bases and J by 4 bases, leaving 13 bases between them. This CDR3 is built from 13 residues. In DNA, the CDR3 is TGTGCCTGGACTAAAGGAGGCATCTATGGCTACACCTTC. Protein sequence: CAWTKGGIYGYTF.

The chain uses TRBV5-1 and TRBJ1-1; 8 positions agree with TRBD1. The germline gives CDR1 SGHRS, CDR2 YFSETQ. The CDR3 length is 17 residues. With 0 bases clipped from V and 3 bases from J, the junction kept 10 bases outside the gene matches. The CDR3 DNA sequence: TGCGCCAGCAGCTTGGAGGCCATCGGACAGGGTTACACTGAAGCTTTCTTT. Encoded protein: CASSLEAIGQGYTEAFF.

The chain is built from TRBV11-3 and TRBJ2-3, with 7 bases lining up with TRBD1. J was trimmed by 0 bases and V by 9 bases; bases with no gene match: 6. Germline V lookup: CDR1 SGHNT, CDR2 YENEEA. The CDR3 extends over 14 amino acids. CDR3 amino acids: CASTIQGSTDTQYF. CDR3 sequence (DNA): TGTGCCAGTACTATACAGGGGAGCACAGATACGCAGTATTTT.

The chain employs TRBV11-2 and TRBJ2-2, with D possibly being TRBD1 (5 bases). This CDR3 is built from 18 residues. Germline V lookup: CDR1 SGHAT, CDR2 FQNNGV. V gave up 5 bases and J gave up 5 bases, with 24 bases separating them. CDR3 nucleotides: TGTGCCAGCAGCGCCGCGTTTGGGGCGAAGAAATTTACCGGGGAGCTGTTTTTT. Translation gives CASSAAFGAKKFTGELFF.

This clone was observed a single time. This chain uses TRBV5-8 with TRBJ1-1; unclear D gene. There are 13 residues in the CDR3. Trimming removed 4 bases at V and 0 bases at J, with 7 bases between. Germline V lookup: CDR1 SGHTS, CDR2 YDEGEE. CDR3 sequence reads: CASSPGLNTEAFF. The CDR3 DNA sequence: TGTGCCAGCAGCCCAGGCTTGAACACTGAAGCTTTCTTT.

The chain joins TRBV5-1 to TRBJ2-3; D not resolved. CDR1 SGHRS and CDR2 YFSETQ come from the germline V gene. This CDR3 has 14 residues. With 7 bases removed from V and 0 bases from J, the gap between germline ends came to 12 bases. The CDR3 sequence is CASREQTSTDTQYF. CDR3 in DNA: TGCGCCAGCCGAGAGCAGACTAGCACAGATACGCAGTATTTT.

The V call is TRBV24-1, the J call TRBJ2-7, with 12 positions matching TRBD1. With V trimmed by 4 bases and J by 5 bases, 20 bases remained unmatched. The CDR3 has 20 amino acids. Germline V gives CDR1 KGHDR, CDR2 SFDVKD. CDR3 sequence (DNA): TGTGCCACCAGTGAAGGGCTCTCCGCCCCGGGACAGGGGGCGTCGGACGAGCAGTACTTC. Protein: CATSEGLSAPGQGASDEQYF.

The chain couples TRBV7-9 to TRBJ2-3, with 8 bases fitting TRBD1. The CDR3 loop spans 15 amino acids. V was pared by 5 bases and J by 3 bases, with 7 bases of the junction left unmatched. CDR1 is SEHNR and CDR2 is FQNEAQ in the germline V gene (reference sequence). The CDR3 bases are TGTGCCAGCAGCATTTACAGGGGGGAGACAGATACGCAGTATTTT. The encoded protein is CASSIYRGETDTQYF.

The chain is built from TRBV21-1 and TRBJ1-1; the table's D call, TRBD1, has no DNA check behind it. TRBV21-1 is annotated as a pseudogene. CDR3 length: 17 residues. CDR3 DNA: TGTGCCAGCAGCAATGGTGCCCGCACAGGGATCGACACTGAAGCTTTCTTT. Encoded protein: CASSNGARTGIDTEAFF.

The V gene is TRBV4-1, the J gene TRBJ1-4, with unresolved D. The V end lost 2 bases, the J end lost 5 bases, and 12 bases lay between the germline ends. There are 15 residues in the CDR3. CDR1 and CDR2 from the germline V gene are MGHRA and YSYEKL. CDR3 residues: CASSQTDKRNEKLFF. DNA of the CDR3: TGCGCCAGCAGCCAAACAGACAAGCGGAATGAAAAACTGTTTTTT.

J is TRBJ1-5 and V is TRBV7-9; the match to TRBD1 covers 10 bases. V lost 5 bases and J lost 6; bases outside the gene matches: 4. CDR3 length: 14 residues. Germline lookup yields CDR1 SEHNR and CDR2 FQNEAQ (reference sequence). CDR3 residues: CASSAGQGRQPQHF. CDR3 bases: TGTGCCAGCAGCGCGGGACAGGGGCGTCAGCCCCAGCATTTT.

The gene calls are TRBV11-3 and TRBJ2-7; a possible D gene is TRBD1 (6 bases). This CDR3 has 15 residues. Trimming shortened V by 1 base and J by 0 bases, and 10 bases separated the two germline ends. Germline lookup yields CDR1 SGHNT and CDR2 YENEEA. This CDR3 reads CASSLGDKSSYEQYF. CDR3 bases: TGTGCCAGCAGCTTAGGGGACAAGAGCTCCTACGAGCAGTACTTC.

The V call is TRBV7-9, the J call TRBJ2-2; D gene ambiguous. V shed 5 bases and J shed 5 bases, with 24 bases lying between them. The CDR3 is 18 amino acids. The germline V gene encodes CDR1 SEHNR and CDR2 FQNEAQ (reference sequence). Here the CDR3 reads CASSLSQHSLDPTGELFF. The CDR3 coding sequence is TGTGCCAGCAGCCTTTCCCAACACAGCTTAGACCCGACCGGGGAGCTGTTTTTT.

This chain links TRBV11-3 with TRBJ2-1, with D unclear. CDR3 size: 13 residues. Trimming shortened V by 4 bases and J by 3 bases, and 7 bases separated the two germline ends. Per germline, CDR1 SGHNT and CDR2 YENEEA. DNA of the CDR3: TGTGCCAGCAGCTCTGACAACTACAATGAGCAGTTCTTC. Its translation: CASSSDNYNEQFF.

To note about this clone: Other DNA sequences from this sample encode an identical CDR3 as well. V gene TRBV7-3 combines with J gene TRBJ1-1; unclear D gene. CDR1 is SGHTA, CDR2 FQGTGA, per germline. The CDR3 sequence is 13 residues long. Trimming removed 1 base at V and 7 bases at J, with 10 bases between. DNA of the CDR3: TGTGCCAGCAGCTTAAAGGTCGGCGGTGAAGCTTTCTTT. Amino acids: CASSLKVGGEAFF. The entire variable domain, with the rest obtained from reference TRBV7-3 and TRBJ1-1, is as follows: GAGVSQTPSNKVTEKGKYVELRCDPISGHTALYWYRQSLGQGPEFLIYFQGTGAADDSGLPNDRFFAVRPEGSVSTLKIQRTERGDSAVYLCASSLKVGGEAFFGQGTRLTVV.

Concerning this clone itself: This CDR3 is also generated by other DNA sequences in the sample. The rearrangement links TRBV5-4 to TRBJ1-1; D is possibly TRBD1 (6 bases). The CDR3 is 14 amino acids. The V gene's germline CDR1 is SGHNT and CDR2 YYREEE (reference sequence). The V end was cut by 0 bases, the J end by 2 bases, with 8 bases between. CDR3 DNA sequence: TGTGCCAGCAGCTTGGGCAGGGGAAACACTGAAGCTTTCTTT. Translating gives CASSLGRGNTEAFF.

The V and J genes are TRBV19 and TRBJ2-1; 7 bases match TRBD1. This CDR3 contains 14 residues. Germline V CDR1 and CDR2: LNHDA, SQIVND (reference sequence). V lost 11 bases and J lost 5; bases outside the gene matches: 12. The CDR3 region is CASYGGQTNNEQFF. DNA of the CDR3: TGTGCCTCGTATGGGGGACAGACTAACAATGAGCAGTTCTTC.

This clone came up once. This chain joins TRBV6-2 or TRBV6-3 and TRBJ2-7; D call uncertain. V dropped 4 bases and J dropped 1 base, with 11 bases sitting between them. Germline CDR1 reads MNHEY; CDR2 reads SVGEGT. CDR3 length equals 14 residues. This chain's CDR3 is CASSSRRPSYEQYF. DNA for the CDR3: TGTGCCAGCAGTTCGCGGAGACCTTCCTACGAGCAGTACTTC.

The CDR3 spells CASSVGQTSYEQYF. The CDR3 DNA sequence: TGTGCCAGCAGCGTAGGACAGACCTCCTACGAGCAGTACTTC. The chain is built from TRBV9 and TRBJ2-7; possibly TRBD1 for D (5 bases). Germline V gene data show CDR1 as SGDLS and CDR2 as YYNGEE. V shed 0 bases and J shed 0 bases, with 7 bases lying between them. This CDR3 region has 14 residues.

The chain joins TRBV19 to TRBJ1-5, with a weak D call TRBD1 (6 bases). Germline CDR1 and CDR2: LNHDA and SQIVND (reference sequence). This CDR3 is built from 16 residues. The V end was cut by 4 bases, the J end by 0 bases, with 13 bases between. This CDR3 is CASSTTGIHSNQPQHF. The CDR3 bases are TGTGCCAGTAGTACCACAGGGATCCATAGCAATCAGCCCCAGCATTTT.

V gene TRBV5-5 combines with J gene TRBJ1-6, with D possibly being TRBD1 (6 bases). The CDR3 loop spans 13 amino acids. The ends were cut back, 6 bases at V and 6 bases at J, with 10 bases in the middle. CDR1 and CDR2 (germline): SGHKS, YYEKEE (reference sequence). In DNA, the CDR3 is TGTGCCAGCACACAGGGACCTAATTCACCCCTCCACTTT. It codes for CASTQGPNSPLHF.

The gene calls are TRBV6-8 and TRBJ2-3; 8 bases align to TRBD2. V lost 2 bases and J lost 0; bases outside the gene matches: 7. Germline assignment: CDR1 MNHGY and CDR2 SAAAGT. The CDR3 totals 17 residues. CDR3: CASSYAGGGPSTDTQYF. The CDR3 DNA is TGTGCCAGCAGTTACGCTGGCGGGGGGCCTAGCACAGATACGCAGTATTTT.

The V and J genes are TRBV10-1 and TRBJ1-2; D may be TRBD1 (5 bases). This CDR3 region has 13 residues. Trimming removed 2 bases at V and 5 bases at J, with 9 bases between. The germline CDR1 and CDR2 sequences are WNHNN and SYGVQD (reference sequence). This CDR3 reads CASSEGRVYGYTF. In nucleotides, the CDR3 is TGCGCCAGCAGTGAGGGCAGGGTTTATGGCTACACCTTC.